This TCR beta chain appears in the sequencing data of a study of spatial heterogeneity in lung cancer. The study, taken as a whole, reports: The numbers of ubiquitous and regional expanded TCRs correlated with ubiquitous and regional nonsynonymous mutations, respectively. Estimated coverage of tumor T cells was about 7% for alpha and about 14% for beta chains. Tumor mutation count correlated with how many alpha and beta TCRs expanded intratumorally.

Documented time point: sample taken at primary tumor resection. Unsorted whole RNA of tumor, nontumor lung or frozen PBMC was sequenced. TCRdb passed the 5' RACE reads through MiXCR, listing each CDR3 protein once. The data hold about 27,000 distinct CDR3 sequences, with approximately 6.9% observed a single time. The CDR3 covers 14 residues. Per the germline V gene, CDR1 is SGHRS and CDR2 is YFSETQ. V was trimmed by 0 bases and J by 3 bases, leaving 9 bases between them. With respect to this clonotype: The antigen is undetermined.

This chain connects TRBV5-1 to TRBJ1-1; no definite D call. The origin of this receptor is a male donor with early-stage non-small cell lung cancer. This specimen consisted of lung tumor tissue, obtained at surgery. This CDR3 is CASSLDTTYTEAFF. DNA of the CDR3: TGCGCCAGCAGCTTGGATACGACGTACACTGAAGCTTTCTTT.